The rows below give T cell receptor beta chains drawn from one sample of a study of T cell repertoires in cytomegalovirus infection. TCRdb passed the reads through MiXCR, listing each CDR3 protein once. The sample yields more than 400,000 distinct CDR3 sequences, approximately 25% seen once. The specimen sequenced was PBMCs. These receptors came from a human donor in good health (CMV status not recorded). Some clones in this sample may be carry-over from other donors' samples. Each CDR3 is given with its conserved first and last residue. The order of the fields is D gene, J gene, clone size, V gene, CDR3 DNA, CDR3 protein. The D gene is left open where the match is weak. Only some rows state a clone size, as once, few, many or a class for expanded clones.

-	TRBJ2-5	-	TRBV20-1	TGCAGGGTCCCAGGAGGGCCGCAGGAGACCCAGTACTTC	CRVPGGPQETQYF
-	TRBJ1-5	many	TRBV7-2	TGTGCCAGCAGCCCAGGGACTGGGAATAGCAATCAGCCCCAGCATTTT	CASSPGTGNSNQPQHF
-	TRBJ2-7	few	TRBV29-1	TGCAGCGTTGAGGACCGGGACACAACCTACGAGCAGTACTTC	CSVEDRDTTYEQYF
TRBD2	TRBJ2-5	many	TRBV4-1	TGCGCCAGCAGCCAAGAAGAGGCTAGCGGGGTAAAAGAGACCCAGTACTTC	CASSQEEASGVKETQYF
TRBD2	TRBJ2-3	few	TRBV7-2	TGTGCCAGCAGCTTATTCTTAGCGGGAGAAGCCCGGACGCAGTATTTT	CASSLFLAGEARTQYF
-	TRBJ2-1	-	TRBV7-2	TGTGCCAGCAGCAGTAGGAGGAACAATGAGCAGTTCTTC	CASSSRRNNEQFF
TRBD1	TRBJ2-3	-	TRBV19	TGTGCCAGTAGTGGGGACAGGGATGAAAGCACAGATACGCAGTATTTT	CASSGDRDESTDTQYF
-	TRBJ2-7	-	TRBV25-1	TGTGCCAGCAGTGTGAGGTTCGGGCAGGGAGCCTACGAGCAGTACTTC	CASSVRFGQGAYEQYF
-	TRBJ2-2	many	TRBV7-6	TGTGCCAGCCGACCCAGCGGGACCGGGGAGCTGTTTTTT	CASRPSGTGELFF
-	TRBJ2-6	-	TRBV2	TGTGCCAGCAGCGGGCAGGGAATTATCTGCTCTGGGGCCAACGTCCTGACTTTC	CASSGQGIICSGANVLTF
TRBD1	TRBJ2-1	-	TRBV20-1	TGCAGTGCTGCAGGGGGCGCGTTCAATGAGCAGTTCTTC	CSAAGGAFNEQFF
-	TRBJ2-2	-	TRBV7-9	TGTGCCAGCAGCCTCAGGGTCCTAACCACCGGGGAGCTGTTTTTT	CASSLRVLTTGELFF
TRBD2	TRBJ2-3	-	TRBV15	TGTGCCACCAGCAGAGAGAGTGCCGTCATACTAGCGGGTGTCACAGATACGCAGTATTTT	CATSRESAVILAGVTDTQYF
-	TRBJ1-2	-	TRBV6-2/TRBV6-3	TGTGCCAGCAGTTACTCGAGGACAGCGCTCTATGGCTACACCTTC	CASSYSRTALYGYTF
-	TRBJ2-3	-	TRBV27	TGTGCCAGCAGTTTAAGGCTAACGTCCCCCACAGATACGCAGTATTTT	CASSLRLTSPTDTQYF
TRBD1	TRBJ2-3	many	TRBV7-2	TGTGCCAGCAGCTTAACAGGACAGGGGTTGAGAGATACGCAGTATTTT	CASSLTGQGLRDTQYF
TRBD1	TRBJ2-3	many	TRBV7-8	TGTGCCAGCAGCTTAGAGGAGGGGGGCAGGGGGCCGAGAGATACGCAGTATTTT	CASSLEEGGRGPRDTQYF
TRBD2	TRBJ2-1	few	TRBV29-1	TGCAGCAGTGGGGGGGGAGGGTACAATGAGCAGTTCTTC	CSSGGGGYNEQFF
TRBD1	TRBJ2-1	-	TRBV6-2/TRBV6-3	TGTGCCAGCAGTCCAACGGGACAGGGGGCGAATGAGCAGTTCTTC	CASSPTGQGANEQFF
-	TRBJ1-6	-	TRBV27	TGTGCCAGGACAACGGGAGAGAATTCACCCCTCCACTTT	CARTTGENSPLHF
-	TRBJ2-6	-	TRBV6-6	TGTGCCAGCAGAAGGTTGGGCGGCTCTGGGGCCAACGTCCTGACTTTC	CASRRLGGSGANVLTF
TRBD1	TRBJ1-1	many	TRBV7-2	TGTGCCAGCAGCTTACTACAGGGGACGCTCACTGAAGCTTTCTTT	CASSLLQGTLTEAFF
-	TRBJ1-5	-	TRBV28	TGTGCCAGCAGTTTACGAGGGCCCCGCAATCAGCCCCAGCATTTT	CASSLRGPRNQPQHF
-	TRBJ2-6	-	TRBV12-3/TRBV12-4	TGTGCCAGCACGGTCGCGGGCTCTGGGGCCAACGTCCTGACTTTC	CASTVAGSGANVLTF
-	TRBJ2-5	many	TRBV6-1	TGTGCCAGCAGTGAATGGGGAATCGGAGAGACCCAGTACTTC	CASSEWGIGETQYF
TRBD1	TRBJ1-5	few	TRBV29-1	TGCAGCGCCGGGACAGGGGGGAATCAGCCCCAGCATTTT	CSAGTGGNQPQHF
TRBD2	TRBJ2-1	many	TRBV7-2	TGTGCCAGCAGCTTAGTCGCTAGCGGGAGGGGGGAGCAGTTCTTC	CASSLVASGRGEQFF
TRBD1	TRBJ2-5	many	TRBV11-1	TGTGCCAGCAGCGGATGGGACAGGGTCGTGCAAGAGACCCAGTACTTC	CASSGWDRVVQETQYF
-	TRBJ1-2	few	TRBV7-9	TGTGCCAGCAGCGCAGAAAGGGGCTATGGCTACACCTTC	CASSAERGYGYTF
-	TRBJ2-7	-	TRBV29-1	TGCAGCGTTGAAGATGCGGTGGGCTCCTACGAGCAGTACTTC	CSVEDAVGSYEQYF
-	TRBJ1-4	-	TRBV6-1	TGTGCCAGCAGACCCGGGCTGAATGAAAAACTGTTTTTT	CASRPGLNEKLFF
TRBD1	TRBJ2-3	-	TRBV20-1	TGCAGTGCTAGTCCGCAGGGGGCGTACGATACGCAGTATTTT	CSASPQGAYDTQYF
TRBD2	TRBJ2-7	few	TRBV2	TGTGCCAGCACCGGGACTAGCGGGACCTCAGCCTACGAGCAGTACTTC	CASTGTSGTSAYEQYF
-	TRBJ1-1	few	TRBV24-1	TGTGCCACCAGTGACCCGGGCCGGGGGACGAACACTGAAGCTTTCTTT	CATSDPGRGTNTEAFF
TRBD2	TRBJ2-3	many	TRBV4-1	TGCGCCAGCAGCCAAGTCCTAGCGGGAGGGAGAGATACGCAGTATTTT	CASSQVLAGGRDTQYF
-	TRBJ1-1	many	TRBV7-2	TGTGCCAGCAGCTCGAAGATGAACACTGAAGCTTTCTTT	CASSSKMNTEAFF
TRBD1	TRBJ2-1	few	TRBV7-2	TGTGCCAGCAGCTTAGAAGGGACAGGGGTACGTAATGAGCAGTTCTTC	CASSLEGTGVRNEQFF
-	TRBJ2-1	-	TRBV6-1	TGTGCCAGCAAGAAGAACAATGAGCAGTTCTTC	CASKKNNEQFF
-	TRBJ2-7	-	TRBV19	TGTGCCAGTAGACCCTCTCGCGGGATGGGGCTCGAGCAGTACTTC	CASRPSRGMGLEQYF
-	TRBJ1-5	-	TRBV28	TGTGCCAGCAGTTTATGGATCGTAGGGACGGATAGCAATCAGCCCCAGCATTTT	CASSLWIVGTDSNQPQHF
-	TRBJ2-1	-	TRBV6-2/TRBV6-3	TGTGCCAGCAGTTATTGGGCCTACAATGAGCAGTTCTTC	CASSYWAYNEQFF
TRBD2	TRBJ2-1	-	TRBV7-9	TGTGCCAGCAGTTTCTCTTTAAACCGGGAGGTCTTAGTTGAGCAGTTCTTC	CASSFSLNREVLVEQFF
-	TRBJ2-3	-	TRBV20-1	TGCAGTGCTAGAGAATTAAGGGGTTCGAGAACAGATACGCAGTATTTT	CSARELRGSRTDTQYF
-	TRBJ2-2	few	TRBV19	TGTGCCAGTAGTATAGTGCCAGGGTACACCGGGGAGCTGTTTTTT	CASSIVPGYTGELFF
TRBD2	TRBJ2-3	-	TRBV6-2/TRBV6-3	TGTGCCAGCAGTTACTCGAAGCGGGAGAGCACAGATACGCAGTATTTT	CASSYSKRESTDTQYF
-	TRBJ2-6	many	TRBV11-2	TGTGCCAGCAGCTCTCGACAAGATGGGGCCAACGTCCTGACTTTC	CASSSRQDGANVLTF
-	TRBJ1-5	few	TRBV7-8	TGTGCCAGCAGCTTAGTTGTGGCGGGGTTGGATCAGCCCCAGCATTTT	CASSLVVAGLDQPQHF
-	TRBJ2-1	many	TRBV12-3/TRBV12-4	TGTGCCAGCAGTACCTCTACTAGTGTCGATGAGCAGTTCTTC	CASSTSTSVDEQFF
TRBD2	TRBJ2-2	-	TRBV10-3	TGTGCCATCAGTTGGCTAGCGGCCTTACCGAACACCGGGGAGCTGTTTTTT	CAISWLAALPNTGELFF
-	TRBJ2-1	many	TRBV7-6	TGTGCCAGCAGCCCTTGGACTAACAATGAGCAGTTCTTC	CASSPWTNNEQFF
-	TRBJ1-1	-	TRBV7-6	TGTGCCAGCAGCTATGGTTGGGTAGGGCTTAACACTGAAGCTTTCTTT	CASSYGWVGLNTEAFF
-	TRBJ1-3	few	TRBV7-2	TGTGCCAGCAGCTTCCCGCTCGGGGCTAGAAACACCATATATTTT	CASSFPLGARNTIYF
TRBD2	TRBJ2-7	few	TRBV7-8	TGTGCCAGCAGCTTGGAGACTAGCGGGGTCTACGAGCAGTACTTC	CASSLETSGVYEQYF